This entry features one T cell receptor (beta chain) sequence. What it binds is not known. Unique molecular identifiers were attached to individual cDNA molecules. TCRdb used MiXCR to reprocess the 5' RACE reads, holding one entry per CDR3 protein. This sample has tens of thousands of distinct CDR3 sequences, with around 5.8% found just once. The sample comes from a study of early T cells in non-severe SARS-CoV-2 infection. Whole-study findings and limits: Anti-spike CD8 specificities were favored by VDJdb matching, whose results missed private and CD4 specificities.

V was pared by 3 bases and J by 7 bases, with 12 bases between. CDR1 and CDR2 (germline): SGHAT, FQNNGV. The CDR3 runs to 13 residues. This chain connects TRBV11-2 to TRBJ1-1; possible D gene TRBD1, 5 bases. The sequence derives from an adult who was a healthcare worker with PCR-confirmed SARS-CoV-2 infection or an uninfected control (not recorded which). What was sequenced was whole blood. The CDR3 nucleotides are TGTGCCAGCAGCTTGCGACAGACCTATGAAGCTTTCTTT. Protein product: CASSLRQTYEAFF.